This T cell receptor (beta chain) was sequenced during a study of CD8+ T cells in alopecia areata. Study information: Tofacitinib was given for 6 to 18 months, then stopped for 6 months. Findings of the study overall: Tofacitinib produced a significant decrease in scalp clonality and in expanded CD8+ clones among the top 100.

On this clone itself: Its antigen is not identified.

cDNA serving as the sequencing template came from extracted, reverse transcribed RNA. The method was immunoSEQ multiplex PCR; TCRdb's version includes in-frame clones alone and lacks a portion of them. The sample records 150,000 to 200,000 clones, roughly 63% being singletons. CDR3 length equals 14 residues. Trimming removed 6 bases from V and 2 bases from J, with 16 bases in between. Germline assignment: CDR1 SQVTM and CDR2 ANQGSEA. Stated treatment: oral pan-JAK inhibitor, 5-10 mg twice daily. This specimen consisted of CD4+ T cells sorted from blood, obtained between weeks 55 and 70, from a patient treated with tofacitinib. The V and J genes are TRBV29-1 and TRBJ1-2; maybe TRBD1 (6 bases). This clonotype originated in a human donor with alopecia areata. The DNA of the CDR3 is TGCAGCGTCGGAGAGAGGGGGGCGAACTATGGCTACACCTTC. Translating it yields CSVGERGANYGYTF.